These T cell receptor beta chains were read from a single sample in a study of tumor and adjacent non-tumor tissue in lung cancer. MiXCR, run by TCRdb on the multiplex PCR reads, gives a single entry per CDR3 protein. The sample consists of 90,000 to 100,000 distinct CDR3 sequences, 80% of them appearing once. The sample consisted of distant non-tumor lung tissue. Receptors were obtained from a man aged 60 to 75 with small cell lung cancer. Both conserved end residues are part of each CDR3. The D gene is left open where the match is weak. Expanded clones are given a class, and other clones once, few, many or no size at all.

v_gene: TRBV11-2
d_gene: -
abundance: -
j_gene: TRBJ1-4
CDR3nt: TGTGCCAGCAGGACTAATGAAAAACTGTATTTT
CDR3aa: CASRTNEKLYF

v_gene: TRBV7-9
d_gene: -
abundance: -
j_gene: TRBJ2-5
CDR3nt: TGTGCCAGCAGCGAACGGGGTTCTTGGGAGACTCAGTACTTC
CDR3aa: CASSERGSWETQYF

v_gene: TRBV4-2
d_gene: -
abundance: -
j_gene: TRBJ1-2
CDR3nt: TGTGCCAGCAGCCAATATGACGAGGGTAGCTATGACTACATCTTC
CDR3aa: CASSQYDEGSYDYIF

v_gene: TRBV5-1
d_gene: -
abundance: -
j_gene: TRBJ2-1
CDR3nt: TGCGCCAGCAGCCTGGGACCCACTAATGAGCAGATCTTC
CDR3aa: CASSLGPTNEQIF

v_gene: TRBV4-1
d_gene: -
abundance: -
j_gene: TRBJ1-1
CDR3nt: TGTGCCAGCAACCAAGGGGCAGATGAAGCTTTCTTT
CDR3aa: CASNQGADEAFF

v_gene: TRBV29-1
d_gene: -
abundance: many
j_gene: TRBJ1-1
CDR3nt: TGCAGCGTAGGGACCCAACGTGGTCCCATGGACACTGAAGCTTTCTTT
CDR3aa: CSVGTQRGPMDTEAFF

v_gene: TRBV28
d_gene: -
abundance: -
j_gene: TRBJ2-2
CDR3nt: TGTGCCAGCAGTGCATGGACGGATACGAACACCGGGGAGCTGCTTTTT
CDR3aa: CASSAWTDTNTGELLF

v_gene: TRBV4-2
d_gene: -
abundance: -
j_gene: TRBJ2-6
CDR3nt: TGTGCCACCAGCCGGGACAACTCTGGTGCCAACGTCCTGACTTTC
CDR3aa: CATSRDNSGANVLTF

v_gene: TRBV28
d_gene: TRBD1
abundance: -
j_gene: TRBJ2-7
CDR3nt: TGTGCTAGCAAGGGCTCATCGGGACAGGGGGCCCACGAGCAGTACTTC
CDR3aa: CASKGSSGQGAHEQYF

v_gene: TRBV6-5
d_gene: -
abundance: many
j_gene: TRBJ2-2
CDR3nt: TGTGCCAGCAGAGTGACAGGGAACACCGGGGAGCTGTTTTTT
CDR3aa: CASRVTGNTGELFF

v_gene: TRBV5-1
d_gene: TRBD2
abundance: once
j_gene: TRBJ2-2
CDR3nt: TGCGCCAGCAGCGGGTACTCCGGGACTAGCGTAACCACCGGGGAGCTATTTTTT
CDR3aa: CASSGYSGTSVTTGELFF

v_gene: TRBV28
d_gene: TRBD2
abundance: -
j_gene: TRBJ2-1
CDR3nt: TGTGCCAGTAGTTTTGCGGCGGGAGAAGGGTACAATGCGCAGTTCTTC
CDR3aa: CASSFAAGEGYNAQFF

v_gene: TRBV29-1
d_gene: TRBD1
abundance: once
j_gene: TRBJ1-2
CDR3nt: TGCAGCGTTTTCGAAGGACAGGGCAACTATGGTTACACCTTC
CDR3aa: CSVFEGQGNYGYTF

v_gene: TRBV24-1
d_gene: -
abundance: -
j_gene: TRBJ2-1
CDR3nt: TGTGCCACTAGCTGCGGACCAGGCGGTGAGCAGTTCTTC
CDR3aa: CATSCGPGGEQFF

v_gene: TRBV28
d_gene: -
abundance: few
j_gene: TRBJ2-7
CDR3nt: TGTGCCAGCAGTTCCCCACACGTCTACGAGCAGTACTTC
CDR3aa: CASSSPHVYEQYF

v_gene: TRBV2
d_gene: TRBD2
abundance: -
j_gene: TRBJ2-3
CDR3nt: TGTACCAGCAGTGAGGGCGGGAGGCGAAATACGCAGTATTTT
CDR3aa: CTSSEGGRRNTQYF

v_gene: TRBV29-1
d_gene: -
abundance: -
j_gene: TRBJ2-7
CDR3nt: TGCAGCGCTACTCCCGGGACGGGGCCTACCGACGAGCAGTATTTC
CDR3aa: CSATPGTGPTDEQYF

v_gene: TRBV12-3/TRBV12-4
d_gene: TRBD1
abundance: once
j_gene: TRBJ2-5
CDR3nt: TGTGCCAGCAGTTTGATGGACAGGGAGGAGGCCCAGTACTTC
CDR3aa: CASSLMDREEAQYF

v_gene: TRBV12-3/TRBV12-4
d_gene: -
abundance: -
j_gene: TRBJ2-1
CDR3nt: TGTGCCGGCAGGCAGAGGGGCGGCTACAATGACCAGTTCTTC
CDR3aa: CAGRQRGGYNDQFF

v_gene: TRBV24-1
d_gene: TRBD2
abundance: many
j_gene: TRBJ2-1
CDR3nt: TGTGCCACCAGTGACTTACCGGGACTAGCGGCCGCTCACTCCTACAATGAGCAGTTCTTC
CDR3aa: CATSDLPGLAAAHSYNEQFF

v_gene: TRBV7-3
d_gene: TRBD1
abundance: -
j_gene: TRBJ1-4
CDR3nt: TGTGCCAGCAGCCGTGACAGGGGCCGCAGGTTTTTT
CDR3aa: CASSRDRGRRFF

v_gene: TRBV6-2/TRBV6-3
d_gene: -
abundance: -
j_gene: TRBJ2-4
CDR3nt: TGTGTCAGCAGCTATCGGACTGACCTAGCCAAAGAGATTCAGTACTTC
CDR3aa: CVSSYRTDLAKEIQYF

v_gene: TRBV11-2
d_gene: -
abundance: -
j_gene: TRBJ1-6
CDR3nt: TGTGCCAGCAGCATAACAGGTGATAATTCACCCCTCCACTTT
CDR3aa: CASSITGDNSPLHF

v_gene: TRBV4-1
d_gene: -
abundance: -
j_gene: TRBJ2-7
CDR3nt: TGCCCCAGCAGCCTGGAGATAGCTACCTACAAGCAGTACTTC
CDR3aa: CPSSLEIATYKQYF

v_gene: TRBV5-6
d_gene: -
abundance: few
j_gene: TRBJ2-5
CDR3nt: TGTGCCAGCAGCTTGTGGCAGATGGGAGAGACCCAGTACTTC
CDR3aa: CASSLWQMGETQYF

v_gene: TRBV6-6
d_gene: -
abundance: -
j_gene: TRBJ1-2
CDR3nt: -
CDR3aa: CASSYSVGQGIDGNTF

v_gene: TRBV12-3/TRBV12-4
d_gene: -
abundance: -
j_gene: TRBJ1-2
CDR3nt: TGTGCCAGCAGTCTGAGAGGCTATGGCTACATCTTC
CDR3aa: CASSLRGYGYIF

v_gene: TRBV7-3
d_gene: -
abundance: -
j_gene: TRBJ2-1
CDR3nt: TGTGCCAGCAGCTTAACGTCGGCAAGAAGTGATGAGCAGTTCTTC
CDR3aa: CASSLTSARSDEQFF

v_gene: TRBV11-2
d_gene: -
abundance: -
j_gene: TRBJ2-1
CDR3nt: TGTGCCAGCAGCTTAGTGACAGCCCAGAGATTCTACAATGAGCAGTTCTTT
CDR3aa: CASSLVTAQRFYNEQFF

v_gene: TRBV18
d_gene: -
abundance: -
j_gene: TRBJ2-5
CDR3nt: TGTGCCAGCTCACCTGTGAGCGGAGAAGAGACCCAGTACTTC
CDR3aa: CASSPVSGEETQYF

v_gene: TRBV5-4
d_gene: -
abundance: -
j_gene: TRBJ2-7
CDR3nt: TGTGCCAGCAGCATCTCGGGGCTAACGGGGGAGCAGTACTTC
CDR3aa: CASSISGLTGEQYF

v_gene: TRBV11-3
d_gene: -
abundance: -
j_gene: TRBJ2-7
CDR3nt: TGTGCCAGCAGCCCCGGGGAGTCCTACGAACAGTACTTC
CDR3aa: CASSPGESYEQYF

v_gene: TRBV11-2
d_gene: -
abundance: -
j_gene: TRBJ2-2
CDR3nt: TGCGCCAGCAGCTTTATTCCACTGGACACTGGGGAGCTGTTTTTT
CDR3aa: CASSFIPLDTGELFF

v_gene: TRBV20-1
d_gene: -
abundance: -
j_gene: TRBJ2-5
CDR3nt: TGCAGTGCATATAGCAGGACCCAAGAGATCCAGTACTTC
CDR3aa: CSAYSRTQEIQYF

v_gene: TRBV11-3
d_gene: -
abundance: few
j_gene: TRBJ2-7
CDR3nt: TGTGCCATCAGCTTAGAAACTAACTACGAGCAGTACTTC
CDR3aa: CAISLETNYEQYF

v_gene: TRBV7-8
d_gene: -
abundance: once
j_gene: TRBJ2-3
CDR3nt: TGTGCCAGCAGCTTACCGGGCAGGGCAAAAGACACAGATACGCAGTATTTT
CDR3aa: CASSLPGRAKDTDTQYF

v_gene: TRBV29-1
d_gene: -
abundance: few
j_gene: TRBJ2-3
CDR3nt: TGCAGCGTTGTTTACGGGAACTGGGATACACAGTATTTT
CDR3aa: CSVVYGNWDTQYF

v_gene: TRBV12-3/TRBV12-4
d_gene: -
abundance: -
j_gene: TRBJ1-1
CDR3nt: TGTGCCAGCAGGGACATGGGGCAAACCGAAGCTTTCTTT
CDR3aa: CASRDMGQTEAFF

v_gene: TRBV5-4
d_gene: -
abundance: many
j_gene: TRBJ2-1
CDR3nt: TGTGCCAGCAGCTTGGGGTTGGATGAGCAGTTCTTC
CDR3aa: CASSLGLDEQFF

v_gene: TRBV11-3
d_gene: -
abundance: -
j_gene: TRBJ2-5
CDR3nt: TGTACCAGTAGTTCCTGGACATGGGGATTGGAGACCCAGTACTTC
CDR3aa: CTSSSWTWGLETQYF

v_gene: TRBV28
d_gene: -
abundance: once
j_gene: TRBJ2-2
CDR3nt: TGTGCCAGCAGTGGGGGAAGTACTGGGGAGCTGTTTTTT
CDR3aa: CASSGGSTGELFF

v_gene: TRBV4-1
d_gene: -
abundance: -
j_gene: TRBJ2-2
CDR3nt: TGCGCCAGCAGCTCTCGGACCGGCGGGACGAACACCGGGGGACTGTTTTTT
CDR3aa: CASSSRTGGTNTGGLFF

v_gene: TRBV12-3/TRBV12-4
d_gene: -
abundance: once
j_gene: TRBJ2-7
CDR3nt: TGTGCCAGCAGTCCCCTTCGTGACAAGCAGTACTTC
CDR3aa: CASSPLRDKQYF

v_gene: TRBV20-1
d_gene: -
abundance: -
j_gene: TRBJ1-4
CDR3nt: TGCAATGCTAGAGCAACTAATGAAAAAGTGTTTTTT
CDR3aa: CNARATNEKVFF

v_gene: TRBV4-1
d_gene: -
abundance: -
j_gene: TRBJ1-3
CDR3nt: TGCGCCAGCAGCCAAGGTGGGGTCCCTGGAAACACCATATGTTTT
CDR3aa: CASSQGGVPGNTICF

v_gene: TRBV7-8
d_gene: TRBD2
abundance: -
j_gene: TRBJ2-3
CDR3nt: TGTGCCAGCAGCTTTGGGGCCAACGGGAGGGCAGATACGCAGTATTTT
CDR3aa: CASSFGANGRADTQYF

v_gene: TRBV5-1
d_gene: TRBD2
abundance: -
j_gene: TRBJ2-3
CDR3nt: TGCGCCAGCAGTGCGCTACTAACGGGAGGGTCAGATACGCAGTATTTT
CDR3aa: CASSALLTGGSDTQYF

v_gene: TRBV11-3
d_gene: -
abundance: once
j_gene: TRBJ2-7
CDR3nt: TGTGTCAGCAGCTTAGAAACTAGCTACGAGCAATACTTC
CDR3aa: CVSSLETSYEQYF

v_gene: TRBV4-1
d_gene: -
abundance: once
j_gene: TRBJ2-1
CDR3nt: TGCGCCAACAGCCAAGATCTCCTGCCAGGGGCGGACTATAATGAGCAGTTCTTC
CDR3aa: CANSQDLLPGADYNEQFF

v_gene: TRBV20-1
d_gene: -
abundance: -
j_gene: TRBJ2-7
CDR3nt: TGCAGTGCTGGCATGACGGGGAAGTCCTACGAGCAGTACTTC
CDR3aa: CSAGMTGKSYEQYF

v_gene: TRBV6-6
d_gene: -
abundance: -
j_gene: TRBJ1-5
CDR3nt: TGTGCCACCGGGACTACTGGTCGCAATCAGCCCCAGCATTTT
CDR3aa: CATGTTGRNQPQHF

v_gene: TRBV20-1
d_gene: -
abundance: -
j_gene: TRBJ2-1
CDR3nt: TGCAGTGCTAGAGTTCTAGGGACCAGCTCCCTCGGCGATGAGCAGTTCTTC
CDR3aa: CSARVLGTSSLGDEQFF

v_gene: TRBV6-1
d_gene: -
abundance: once
j_gene: TRBJ2-7
CDR3nt: TGTACCAGCAGTGAAAGGGACATCCACACCTACGAGCAGTACTTC
CDR3aa: CTSSERDIHTYEQYF

v_gene: TRBV12-5
d_gene: -
abundance: -
j_gene: TRBJ2-1
CDR3nt: TGCGCTAGTGGTTTGGTACACGGGCCTCCATTACGACACAATGAGCAGTTCTTC
CDR3aa: CASGLVHGPPLRHNEQFF

v_gene: TRBV5-1
d_gene: -
abundance: -
j_gene: TRBJ2-5
CDR3nt: TGCGCCAGCAATCCTGGCAATCTAGTGGGAGCAGAGACCCAGTACTTC
CDR3aa: CASNPGNLVGAETQYF

v_gene: TRBV28
d_gene: -
abundance: once
j_gene: TRBJ1-2
CDR3nt: TGTGCCACGGGACACGGTAGGGGCTACACATTC
CDR3aa: CATGHGRGYTF

v_gene: TRBV7-8
d_gene: -
abundance: -
j_gene: TRBJ2-1
CDR3nt: TGTGCAAGCAGTTTAGAGGCAGCCCGGGGGCAGTTCTTC
CDR3aa: CASSLEAARGQFF

v_gene: TRBV12-3/TRBV12-4
d_gene: -
abundance: -
j_gene: TRBJ2-5
CDR3nt: TGTGCCAGAAGTTTAATGCACAGAGAAGGGACCCAGTACTTC
CDR3aa: CARSLMHREGTQYF

v_gene: TRBV4-2
d_gene: -
abundance: -
j_gene: TRBJ2-1
CDR3nt: TGTGCCAACAGCCATCCGCAAAATCGAGGGGGTGAGCGGTTCTTC
CDR3aa: CANSHPQNRGGERFF